This is a list of T cell receptor beta chains from one sample in a study of blood T cells in healthy people across ages. TCRdb reprocessed the 5' RACE reads with MiXCR, giving one entry per CDR3 protein. The sample includes more than 800,000 distinct CDR3 sequences, 40% to 50% of them seen just once. The specimen sequenced was blood. Receptors originate from a woman aged 60-75 years in good health. CDR3s include the opening cysteine and the closing phenylalanine or tryptophan. Fields, in order: clone size, V gene, CDR3 length, J gene, D gene, CDR3 protein, CDR3 DNA. D genes are given only for firm matches. Clone size appears in some rows only: once, few, many, or a class for an expanded clone.

clone_size: NA; v_call: TRBV6-2/TRBV6-3; cdr3_length: 13; j_call: TRBJ2-7; d_call: TRBD2; cdr3_aa: CASAASGRYEQYF; cdr3_nt: TGTGCCAGCGCGGCTAGCGGGAGATACGAGCAGTACTTC
clone_size: NA; v_call: TRBV6-4; cdr3_length: 14; j_call: TRBJ1-4; d_call: TRBD1; cdr3_aa: CASPQGATNEKLFF; cdr3_nt: TGTGCCAGTCCACAGGGGGCAACTAATGAAAAACTGTTTTTT
clone_size: once; v_call: TRBV29-1; cdr3_length: 12; j_call: TRBJ2-7; d_call: TRBD1; cdr3_aa: CSVETGTNEQYF; cdr3_nt: TGCAGCGTTGAGACAGGGACCAATGAGCAGTACTTC
clone_size: NA; v_call: TRBV28; cdr3_length: 15; j_call: TRBJ2-1; d_call: NA; cdr3_aa: CASRASRASYNEQFF; cdr3_nt: TGTGCCAGCAGAGCCTCGAGGGCTTCCTACAATGAGCAGTTCTTC
clone_size: NA; v_call: TRBV7-9; cdr3_length: 16; j_call: TRBJ2-7; d_call: TRBD1; cdr3_aa: CASSYPPGQGTYEQYF; cdr3_nt: TGTGCCAGCAGCTATCCCCCGGGACAGGGAACCTACGAGCAGTACTTC
clone_size: few; v_call: TRBV12-3/TRBV12-4; cdr3_length: 14; j_call: TRBJ1-2; d_call: TRBD1; cdr3_aa: CASSRVQGAYGYTF; cdr3_nt: TGTGCCAGCAGTAGGGTACAGGGGGCCTATGGCTACACCTTC
clone_size: few; v_call: TRBV5-1; cdr3_length: 15; j_call: TRBJ2-1; d_call: NA; cdr3_aa: CASSLLFPSYNEQFF; cdr3_nt: TGCGCCAGCAGCTTGCTTTTTCCCTCCTACAATGAGCAGTTCTTC
clone_size: few; v_call: TRBV21-1; cdr3_length: 15; j_call: TRBJ2-1; d_call: NA; cdr3_aa: CASSKAPGRDNEQFF; cdr3_nt: TGTGCCAGCAGCAAAGCGCCCGGTCGCGACAATGAGCAGTTCTTC
clone_size: NA; v_call: TRBV28; cdr3_length: 14; j_call: TRBJ2-7; d_call: NA; cdr3_aa: CASRPTGLAYEQYF; cdr3_nt: TGTGCCAGCAGGCCGACAGGCCTGGCCTACGAGCAGTACTTC
clone_size: once; v_call: TRBV11-1; cdr3_length: 18; j_call: TRBJ2-5; d_call: NA; cdr3_aa: CASSSLRAMGEYQETQYF; cdr3_nt: TGTGCCAGCAGCTCCCTGAGGGCAATGGGGGAGTACCAAGAGACCCAGTACTTC
clone_size: few; v_call: TRBV29-1; cdr3_length: 14; j_call: TRBJ2-7; d_call: NA; cdr3_aa: CSVEGFRGADEQYF; cdr3_nt: TGCAGCGTTGAAGGGTTTAGGGGGGCGGATGAGCAGTACTTC
clone_size: NA; v_call: TRBV9; cdr3_length: 12; j_call: TRBJ1-2; d_call: NA; cdr3_aa: CASSTRTGGYTF; cdr3_nt: TGTGCCAGCAGCACTAGGACGGGTGGCTACACCTTC
clone_size: NA; v_call: TRBV27; cdr3_length: 16; j_call: TRBJ2-4; d_call: TRBD1; cdr3_aa: CASSLGSQGILNIQYF; cdr3_nt: TGTGCCAGCAGTTTAGGGTCACAGGGGATCTTAAACATTCAGTACTTC
clone_size: NA; v_call: TRBV7-2; cdr3_length: 12; j_call: TRBJ2-1; d_call: NA; cdr3_aa: CASSSRMNEQFF; cdr3_nt: TGTGCCAGCAGCTCCCGGATGAATGAGCAGTTCTTC
clone_size: NA; v_call: TRBV6-5; cdr3_length: 15; j_call: TRBJ1-2; d_call: TRBD1; cdr3_aa: CASSYQDRVGYGYTF; cdr3_nt: TGTGCCAGCAGTTACCAGGACAGGGTGGGCTATGGCTACACCTTC
clone_size: NA; v_call: TRBV7-9; cdr3_length: 15; j_call: TRBJ2-1; d_call: TRBD2; cdr3_aa: CASSLVLAGRGEQFF; cdr3_nt: TGTGCCAGCAGCTTAGTTCTAGCGGGAAGGGGTGAGCAGTTCTTC
clone_size: NA; v_call: TRBV24-1; cdr3_length: 15; j_call: TRBJ2-3; d_call: NA; cdr3_aa: CATSDFTGVADTQYF; cdr3_nt: TGTGCCACCAGTGATTTTACGGGAGTGGCAGATACGCAGTATTTT
clone_size: NA; v_call: TRBV20-1; cdr3_length: 18; j_call: TRBJ2-7; d_call: TRBD2; cdr3_aa: CSARDQGSPTSGLGEQYF; cdr3_nt: TGCAGTGCTAGAGACCAGGGGTCCCCAACTAGCGGGTTGGGCGAGCAGTACTTC
clone_size: NA; v_call: TRBV2; cdr3_length: 16; j_call: TRBJ2-3; d_call: TRBD2; cdr3_aa: CASTVTSGIGTDTQYF; cdr3_nt: TGTGCCAGCACTGTGACTAGCGGGATAGGCACAGATACGCAGTATTTT
clone_size: NA; v_call: TRBV6-5; cdr3_length: 15; j_call: TRBJ1-2; d_call: TRBD1; cdr3_aa: CASSYSRGGTYGYTF; cdr3_nt: TGTGCCAGCAGTTACTCCAGGGGGGGTACCTATGGCTACACCTTC
clone_size: NA; v_call: TRBV27; cdr3_length: 15; j_call: TRBJ2-2; d_call: NA; cdr3_aa: CASRTGTQNTGELFF; cdr3_nt: TGTGCCAGCAGAACCGGGACACAGAACACCGGGGAGCTGTTTTTT